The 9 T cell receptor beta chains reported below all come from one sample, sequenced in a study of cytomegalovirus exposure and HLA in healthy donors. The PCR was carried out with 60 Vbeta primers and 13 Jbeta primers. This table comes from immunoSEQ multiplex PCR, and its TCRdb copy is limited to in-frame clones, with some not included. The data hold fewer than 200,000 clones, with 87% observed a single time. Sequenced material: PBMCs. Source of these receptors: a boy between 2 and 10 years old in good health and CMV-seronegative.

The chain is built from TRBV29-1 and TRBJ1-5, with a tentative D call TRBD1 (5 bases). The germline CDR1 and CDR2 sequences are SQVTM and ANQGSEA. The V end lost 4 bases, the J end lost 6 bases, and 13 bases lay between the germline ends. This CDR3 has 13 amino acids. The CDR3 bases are TGCAGCGTTGCGGGGGGAGGCGGTCAGCCCCAGCATTTT. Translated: CSVAGGGGQPQHF.

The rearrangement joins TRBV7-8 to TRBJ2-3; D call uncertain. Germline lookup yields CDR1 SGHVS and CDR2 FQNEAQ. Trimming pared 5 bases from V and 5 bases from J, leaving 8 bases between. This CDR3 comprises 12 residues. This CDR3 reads CASSLPGDTQYF. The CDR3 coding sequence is TGTGCCAGCAGCCTTCCGGGAGATACGCAGTATTTT. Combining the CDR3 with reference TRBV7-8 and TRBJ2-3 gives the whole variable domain GAGVSQSPRYKVAKRGQDVALRCDPISGHVSLFWYQQALGQGPEFLTYFQNEAQLDKSGLPSDRFFAERPEGSVSTLKIQRTQQEDSAVYLCASSLPGDTQYFGPGTRLTVL.

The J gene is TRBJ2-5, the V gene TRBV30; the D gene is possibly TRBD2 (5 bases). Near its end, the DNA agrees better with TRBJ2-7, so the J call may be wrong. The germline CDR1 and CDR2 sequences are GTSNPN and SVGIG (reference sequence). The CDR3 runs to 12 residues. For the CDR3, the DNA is TGTGCCTGGAATCATGGGAGCTACGAGCAGTACTTC. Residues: CAWNHGSYEQYF.

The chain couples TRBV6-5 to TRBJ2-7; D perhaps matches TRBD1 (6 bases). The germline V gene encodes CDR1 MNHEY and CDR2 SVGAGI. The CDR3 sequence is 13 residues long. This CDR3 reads CATTGPSSYEQYF. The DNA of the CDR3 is TGTGCTACGACAGGACCGAGCTCCTACGAGCAGTACTTC.

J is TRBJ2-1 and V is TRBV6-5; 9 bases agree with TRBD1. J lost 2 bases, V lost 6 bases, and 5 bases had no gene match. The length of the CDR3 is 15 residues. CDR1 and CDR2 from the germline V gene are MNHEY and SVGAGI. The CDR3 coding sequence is TGTGCCAGCAGGATGGGACAGGGAACCTACAATGAGCAGTTCTTC. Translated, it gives CASRMGQGTYNEQFF.

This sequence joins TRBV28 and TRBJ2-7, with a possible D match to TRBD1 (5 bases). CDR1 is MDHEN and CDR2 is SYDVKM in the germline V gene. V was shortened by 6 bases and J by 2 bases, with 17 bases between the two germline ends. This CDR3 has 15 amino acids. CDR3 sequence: CASSTPGRAPYEQYF. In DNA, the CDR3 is TGTGCCAGCAGCACCCCTGGCAGGGCACCCTACGAGCAGTACTTC.

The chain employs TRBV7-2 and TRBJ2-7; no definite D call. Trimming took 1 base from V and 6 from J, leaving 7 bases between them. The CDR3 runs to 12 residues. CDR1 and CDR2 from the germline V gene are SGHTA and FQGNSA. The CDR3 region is CASSLGATEQYF. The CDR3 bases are TGTGCCAGCAGCTTAGGAGCGACCGAGCAGTACTTC.

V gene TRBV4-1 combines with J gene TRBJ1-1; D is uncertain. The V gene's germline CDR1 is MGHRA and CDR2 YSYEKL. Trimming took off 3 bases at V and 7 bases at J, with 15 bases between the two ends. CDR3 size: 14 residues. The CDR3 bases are TGCGCCAGCAGCCATGTTATCCGGCGGGTTGAAGCTTTCTTT. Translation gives CASSHVIRRVEAFF.

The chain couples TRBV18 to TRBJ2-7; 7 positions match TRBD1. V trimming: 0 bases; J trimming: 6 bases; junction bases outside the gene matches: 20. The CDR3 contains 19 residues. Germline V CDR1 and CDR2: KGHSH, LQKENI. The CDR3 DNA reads TGTGCCAGCTCACCACCAACCGACCCAGCAGGAGACAGGGATCGCGAGCAGTACTTC. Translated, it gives CASSPPTDPAGDRDREQYF.